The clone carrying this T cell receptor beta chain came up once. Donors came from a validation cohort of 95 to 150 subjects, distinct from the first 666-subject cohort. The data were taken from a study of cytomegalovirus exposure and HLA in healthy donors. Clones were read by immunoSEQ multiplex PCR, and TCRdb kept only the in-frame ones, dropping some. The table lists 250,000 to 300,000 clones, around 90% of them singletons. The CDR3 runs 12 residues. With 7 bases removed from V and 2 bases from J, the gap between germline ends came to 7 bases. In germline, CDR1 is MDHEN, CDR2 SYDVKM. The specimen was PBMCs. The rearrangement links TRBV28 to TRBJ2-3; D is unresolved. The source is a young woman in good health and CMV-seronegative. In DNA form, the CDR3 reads TGTGCCAGCACCCACAACACAGATACGCAGTATTTT. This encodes CASTHNTDTQYF. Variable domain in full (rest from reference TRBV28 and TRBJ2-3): DVKVTQSSRYLVKRTGEKVFLECVQDMDHENMFWYRQDPGLGLRLIYFSYDVKMKEKGDIPEGYSVSREKKERFSLILESASTNQTSMYLCASTHNTDTQYFGPGTRLTVL.